This T cell receptor (beta chain) was profiled in a study of metastatic and nonmetastatic thyroid tumors. About the study: Where malignant and benign thyroid patients were concerned, repertoires were compared across blood and tumor or nodule tissue.

Not a single patient had been given any form of treatment at any point before undergoing thyroid surgery. Points from the study as a whole: Reports indicated that malignant thyroid tumors showed significantly higher TCR beta diversity than benign nodules did, in blood and tumor.

As originally analysed: Variation in CDR3 across clinicopathological groups served as the basis for constructing a distant-metastasis classifier in papillary thyroid cancer. TCRdb re-processed the PCR reads through MiXCR. The V and J calls and clone size come from TCRdb's table, not from the authors' own analysis. The data show 30,000 to 35,000 clones, with under 40% seen just once and under 25% held by the top ten. Points on this clone: The antigen is undetermined.

V lost 0 bases and J lost 5; bases outside the gene matches: 4. CDR1 and CDR2 (germline): SGHAT, FQDESV (reference sequence). CDR3 length: 16 residues. The sequence was obtained from a female donor with papillary thyroid cancer or a benign thyroid nodule (not recorded which). Some clones in this sample may be carry-over from other donors' samples. What was sequenced was tumor tissue. The chain combines TRBV11-1 with TRBJ2-2; 9 bases are shared with TRBD1. In DNA form, the CDR3 reads TGTGCCAGCAGCTTAGCGCAGACAGGGGGTACCGGGGAGCTGTTTTTT. Amino acid sequence: CASSLAQTGGTGELFF. The full variable domain, its missing parts supplied by reference TRBV11-1 and TRBJ2-2, is EAEVAQSPRYKITEKSQAVAFWCDPISGHATLYWYRQILGQGPELLVQFQDESVVDDSQLPKDRFSAERLKGVDSTLKIQPAELGDSAMYLCASSLAQTGGTGELFFGEGSRLTVL.